This section outlines one TCR beta chain sequence together with its context. These data belong to a study of PD-L1 blockade in urothelial cancer. For the study at large: At 6 weeks and at 3 weeks (second dose) after treatment start, blood was analyzed.

V was trimmed by 4 bases and J by 0 bases, leaving 6 bases between them. Germline-derived CDR1 and CDR2 are LNHDA and SQIVND (reference sequence). CDR3 length: 13 amino acids. Measured with immunoSEQ multiplex PCR; TCRdb has only the in-frame clones, and not every one. The sample lists around 100,000 clones; approximately 85% were seen once. Specimen: PBMCs, collected around atezolizumab (anti-PD-L1) treatment. The V call is TRBV19, the J call TRBJ1-1; D is uncertain. The TCR originated in a man aged 50 to 60 with urothelial cancer. DNA for the CDR3: TGTGCCAGTAGTAGGCAGTTGAACACTGAAGCTTTCTTT. Amino acid sequence: CASSRQLNTEAFF.